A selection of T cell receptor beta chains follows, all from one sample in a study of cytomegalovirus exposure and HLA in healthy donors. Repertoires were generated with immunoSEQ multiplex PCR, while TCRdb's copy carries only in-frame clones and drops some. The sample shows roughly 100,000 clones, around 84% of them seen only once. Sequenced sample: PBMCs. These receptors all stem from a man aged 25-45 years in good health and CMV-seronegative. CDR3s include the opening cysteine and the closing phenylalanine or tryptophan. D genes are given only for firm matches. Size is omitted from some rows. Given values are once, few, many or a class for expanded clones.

CDR3nt: TGCGCCAGCAGGAGGGGACAGGGGGTCACAGATACGCAGTATTTT
CDR3aa: CASRRGQGVTDTQYF
abundance: -
d_gene: TRBD1
v_gene: TRBV10-2
j_gene: TRBJ2-3

CDR3nt: TGTGCCAGTAGTGTCCGAGGCCCCTACACCGGGGAGCTGTTTTTT
CDR3aa: CASSVRGPYTGELFF
abundance: -
d_gene: -
v_gene: TRBV19
j_gene: TRBJ2-2

CDR3nt: TGCGCCAGCACCCTTAATCCGCCGGGGGGCACTGAAGCTTTCTTT
CDR3aa: CASTLNPPGGTEAFF
abundance: few
d_gene: -
v_gene: TRBV4-1
j_gene: TRBJ1-1

CDR3nt: TGCAGCGTTGACGACAGCTTATCCGGACAGGGTAAATCCTATGGCTACACCTTC
CDR3aa: CSVDDSLSGQGKSYGYTF
abundance: few
d_gene: TRBD1
v_gene: TRBV29-1
j_gene: TRBJ1-2

CDR3nt: TGCAGTGCTCGCGGGGGACTAGAGCAGTTCTTC
CDR3aa: CSARGGLEQFF
abundance: -
d_gene: TRBD2
v_gene: TRBV20-1
j_gene: TRBJ2-1

CDR3nt: TGCAGCGTTTGGGCCGACTCTGGAAACACCATATATTTT
CDR3aa: CSVWADSGNTIYF
abundance: -
d_gene: -
v_gene: TRBV29-1
j_gene: TRBJ1-3

CDR3nt: TGTGCCAGCAGTCCACAGGGGACGGATTCACCCCTCCACTTT
CDR3aa: CASSPQGTDSPLHF
abundance: -
d_gene: TRBD1
v_gene: TRBV6-4
j_gene: TRBJ1-6

CDR3nt: TGTGCCAGCAGCTTAGGGGGGGGGATTCCTAACACCGGGGAGCTGTTTTTT
CDR3aa: CASSLGGGIPNTGELFF
abundance: few
d_gene: TRBD2
v_gene: TRBV7-8
j_gene: TRBJ2-2

CDR3nt: TGTGCCAGTAGTACCTGGACAGGGGACAACACCATATATTTT
CDR3aa: CASSTWTGDNTIYF
abundance: few
d_gene: TRBD1
v_gene: TRBV19
j_gene: TRBJ1-3

CDR3nt: TGTGCCAGCAGCTTAGGCGGGGGGCTGGGCACTGAAGCTTTCTTT
CDR3aa: CASSLGGGLGTEAFF
abundance: -
d_gene: -
v_gene: TRBV7-2
j_gene: TRBJ1-1

CDR3nt: TGTGCCAGCAGTGATCAGGGTGGCCAAGAGACCCAGTACTTC
CDR3aa: CASSDQGGQETQYF
abundance: -
d_gene: -
v_gene: TRBV2
j_gene: TRBJ2-5

CDR3nt: TGTGCCAGCAGCGTGTCCTCAGGGGGCGCGGAGGAGACCCAGTACTTC
CDR3aa: CASSVSSGGAEETQYF
abundance: few
d_gene: TRBD1
v_gene: TRBV9
j_gene: TRBJ2-5

CDR3nt: TGTGCCAGCAGCCCCAGATCAGGGGTTCAGCCCCAGCATTTT
CDR3aa: CASSPRSGVQPQHF
abundance: -
d_gene: -
v_gene: TRBV7-8
j_gene: TRBJ1-5

CDR3nt: TGCGCCAGCAGCGGGTTGGGCAGGGACTACGAGCAGTACTTC
CDR3aa: CASSGLGRDYEQYF
abundance: -
d_gene: -
v_gene: TRBV5-1
j_gene: TRBJ2-7

CDR3nt: TGTGCCACCAGCAGAGATTTAGGGCAGGGGAACACCATATATTTT
CDR3aa: CATSRDLGQGNTIYF
abundance: -
d_gene: -
v_gene: TRBV15
j_gene: TRBJ1-3

CDR3nt: TGTGCCAGCAGCGCGGACAGCCATCAGCCCCAGCATTTT
CDR3aa: CASSADSHQPQHF
abundance: -
d_gene: -
v_gene: TRBV5-4
j_gene: TRBJ1-5

CDR3nt: TGTGCCAGCAGTTGGACTAGCGGGAGTTCGGCGAACACCGGGGAGCTGTTTTTT
CDR3aa: CASSWTSGSSANTGELFF
abundance: -
d_gene: TRBD2
v_gene: TRBV27
j_gene: TRBJ2-2

CDR3nt: TGCGCCAGCAGCCAAGATCCTCCAGGGGTAAGCAATCAGCCCCAGCATTTT
CDR3aa: CASSQDPPGVSNQPQHF
abundance: -
d_gene: -
v_gene: TRBV4-1
j_gene: TRBJ1-5

CDR3nt: TGCGCCAGCAGCCAAGCGCCGGGACTGAGAGGGGATGAGCAGTTCTTC
CDR3aa: CASSQAPGLRGDEQFF
abundance: -
d_gene: -
v_gene: TRBV4-1
j_gene: TRBJ2-1

CDR3nt: TGCGCCAGCAGATTAGCAGCTGGGGAGACCCAGTACTTC
CDR3aa: CASRLAAGETQYF
abundance: few
d_gene: -
v_gene: TRBV5-1
j_gene: TRBJ2-5